The 18 T cell receptor beta chains presented below share a single source sample, sequenced in a study of identical twins. MiXCR was run by TCRdb on the 5' RACE reads, yielding one entry per CDR3 protein. The table lists some 500,000 distinct CDR3 sequences, 9.6% of them singletons. This sample was also put to use in a study of yellow fever vaccine responses in identical twins.

Source material: PBMCs. The receptors were gathered from a woman aged 18-29 years in good health.

In nucleotides, the CDR3 is TGTGCCAGCAGCCCCCTGAGGGGAAGGGGAGATACGCAGTATTTT. It codes for CASSPLRGRGDTQYF. V gene TRBV4-2 combines with J gene TRBJ2-3, with D tentatively TRBD1 or TRBD2 (5 bases each). Trimming shortened V by 4 bases and J by 5 bases, and 16 bases separated the two germline ends. In germline, CDR1 is LGHNA, CDR2 YNFKEQ. This CDR3 is built from 15 residues.

This clonotype showed up many times. The chain couples TRBV6-2 or TRBV6-3 to TRBJ2-1; TRBD2 aligns across 7 bases. The junction had 8 bases not matched to a gene; V was cut back by 5 bases and J by 7 bases. The V gene's germline CDR1 is MNHEY and CDR2 SVGEGT. This CDR3 has 14 residues. CDR3 sequence (DNA): TGTGCCAGCAGTAGCGGGATGTTGGGGAATGAGCAGTTCTTC. Encoded protein: CASSSGMLGNEQFF.

As DNA, the CDR3 is TGTGCCAGCAGCTTAGGGGACAACCGGGTCAATGAGCAGTTCTTC. This codes for CASSLGDNRVNEQFF. The chain uses TRBV7-2 and TRBJ2-1, with D possibly TRBD1 on 6 matching bases. The V end lost 1 base, the J end lost 6 bases, and 13 bases lay between the germline ends. The CDR3 extends over 15 amino acids. Germline values: CDR1 SGHTA, CDR2 FQGNSA.

The chain uses TRBV4-2 and TRBJ2-1, with TRBD1 as a possible D gene (5 bases). The germline V gene encodes CDR1 LGHNA and CDR2 YNFKEQ. V was shortened by 1 base and J by 7 bases, with 11 bases between the two germline ends. CDR3 length: 14 residues. The CDR3 sequence: CASSQGAGLNEQFF. CDR3 in DNA: TGTGCCAGCAGCCAAGGGGCAGGGTTGAATGAGCAGTTCTTC.

This chain uses TRBV29-1 with TRBJ2-1; a weak D match, TRBD2 (6 bases). Deletions cut 6 bases from V and 0 bases from J, with 12 bases between. This CDR3 is built from 14 residues. CDR1 and CDR2 from the germline V gene are SQVTM and ANQGSEA. The CDR3 region is CSVEAGNSYNEQFF. The CDR3 DNA is TGCAGCGTCGAGGCGGGGAACTCCTACAATGAGCAGTTCTTC.

This clonotype was counted between two and nine times. V is TRBV10-3 and J is TRBJ2-3, with 8 bases lining up with TRBD1. The CDR3 extends over 16 amino acids. Germline lookup yields CDR1 ENHRY and CDR2 SYGVKD. V shed 3 bases, J shed 0 bases, and the junction held 5 bases outside the gene matches. The CDR3 DNA is TGTGCCATCAGTGAAGACAGGGGACCTAGCACAGATACGCAGTATTTT. Translating gives CAISEDRGPSTDTQYF.

This clonotype was picked up a small number of times. The genes are TRBV20-1 and TRBJ1-2; no firm D call. V was clipped by 3 bases and J by 5 bases, with 10 bases between them. The germline CDR1 and CDR2 sequences are DFQATT and SNEGSKA (reference sequence). The CDR3 extends over 12 amino acids. The CDR3, as DNA: TGCAGTGCTAGTCTGGGAGCTTATGGCTACACCTTC. Translated: CSASLGAYGYTF.

This clonotype was counted only a few times. V is TRBV15 and J is TRBJ2-7; tentative D call: TRBD2 (5 bases). The CDR3 runs to 15 residues. The germline V and J ends were trimmed by 2 bases and 0 bases, with 11 bases remaining between them. Germline loops: CDR1 LNHNV, CDR2 YYDKDF (reference sequence). The CDR3 nucleotides read TGTGCCACCAGCAGACCGGCTAGCAGCTCCTACGAGCAGTACTTC. Translation: CATSRPASSSYEQYF.

This clonotype turned up a few times. The gene calls are TRBV2 and TRBJ2-1; TRBD2 aligns across 9 bases. The CDR3 length is 12 residues. Germline CDR1 and CDR2: SNHLY and FYNNEI. The V and J ends lost 10 bases and 6 bases, in that order; junction bases with no gene match: 4. CDR3 sequence: CAIAGALNEQFF. The DNA for the CDR3 is TGTGCCATAGCGGGGGCCCTCAATGAGCAGTTCTTC.

This clonotype was observed a handful of times. V and J are TRBV27 and TRBJ2-1; 11 positions match TRBD1. From germline, CDR1 is MNHEY and CDR2 SMNVEV (reference sequence). V shed 2 bases, J shed 6 bases, and the junction held 6 bases outside the gene matches. The CDR3 contains 16 residues. CDR3 amino acids: CASSLIGTGGVNEQFF. CDR3 bases: TGTGCCAGCAGTTTAATAGGGACAGGGGGGGTCAATGAGCAGTTCTTC.

The V call is TRBV5-8, the J call TRBJ1-2, with D unclear. Germline lookup yields CDR1 SGHTS and CDR2 YDEGEE. The ends were cut back, 0 bases at V and 2 bases at J, with 8 bases in the middle. The CDR3 runs 14 residues. CDR3 in amino acids: CASSLDEINYGYTF. The CDR3 coding sequence is TGTGCCAGCAGCTTGGATGAGATCAACTATGGCTACACCTTC. Using reference TRBV5-8 and TRBJ1-2 for the parts outside the CDR3, the full variable domain is EAGVTQSPTHLIKTRGQQATLRCSPISGHTSVYWYQQALGLGLQFLLWYDEGEERNRGNFPPRFSGRQFPNYSSELNVNALELEDSALYLCASSLDEINYGYTFGSGTRLTVV.

The CDR3 DNA follows: TGTGCCAGCAGCTTGAGCGGGGTTGGAAACACCATATATTTT. It is translated as CASSLSGVGNTIYF. The chain recombines TRBV5-6 with TRBJ1-3; no firm D call. There are 14 residues in the CDR3. Deletions cut 1 base from V and 3 bases from J, with 8 bases between. Per germline, CDR1 SGHDT and CDR2 YYEEEE.

In its sample, this clonotype was seen a few times. In nucleotides, the CDR3 is TGTGCCAGCAGCTTAGGACGAGGGACAGGGGTATCAGAGACCCAGTACTTC. Its protein product is CASSLGRGTGVSETQYF. V and J are TRBV11-2 and TRBJ2-5, with 10 bases that match TRBD1. The ends lost 1 base at V and 4 bases at J; junction bases unmatched: 9. This CDR3 spans 17 amino acids. The V gene's germline CDR1 is SGHAT and CDR2 FQNNGV.

The chain couples TRBV20-1 to TRBJ2-1; weak D call: TRBD2 (5 bases). Germline lookup yields CDR1 DFQATT and CDR2 SNEGSKA (reference sequence). V lost 0 bases and J 1 base, leaving 13 bases between the germline ends. The CDR3 runs to 16 residues. The CDR3 loop is CSARDIGLASYNEQFF. The CDR3 DNA follows: TGCAGTGCTAGAGATATCGGGCTAGCTTCCTACAATGAGCAGTTCTTC.

The rearrangement uses TRBV4-3 and TRBJ2-7; D unresolved. Trimming removed 0 bases at V and 3 bases at J, with 9 bases between. This CDR3 spans 14 amino acids. Germline V lookup: CDR1 LGHNA, CDR2 YSLEER. This chain's CDR3 is CASSQDFAFYEQYF. CDR3 bases: TGCGCCAGCAGCCAAGATTTTGCCTTCTACGAGCAGTACTTC.

This chain uses TRBV5-1 with TRBJ2-1; TRBD2 aligns across 8 bases. The length of the CDR3 is 15 residues. Looked up from germline, CDR1 is SGHRS and CDR2 is YFSETQ. Germline trimming cut 4 bases from V and 8 bases from J; bases unmatched to any gene: 11. The DNA for the CDR3 is TGCGCCAGCAGCCGAGGGACTAGTCTAGGCGATGAGCAGTTCTTC. It translates to CASSRGTSLGDEQFF.

This clonotype turned up a few times. In DNA form, the CDR3 reads TGTGCCAGCAGCCGGGACTCGGCAACTAGTCAGTACGAGCAGTACTTC. Its translation: CASSRDSATSQYEQYF. J is TRBJ2-7 and V is TRBV7-2; TRBD2 is a possible D gene (6 bases). CDR1 is SGHTA and CDR2 is FQGNSA in the germline V gene. The CDR3 consists of 16 residues. Deletions cut 5 bases from V and 4 bases from J, with 21 bases between.

This clonotype was found a few times. The chain couples TRBV29-1 to TRBJ2-5; D gene ambiguous. V shed 1 base and J shed 7 bases, with 4 bases lying between them. CDR3 size: 10 residues. Germline values: CDR1 SQVTM, CDR2 ANQGSEA. CDR3 nucleotide sequence: TGCAGCGTTGAAGCGGGGACCCAGTACTTC. Translation: CSVEAGTQYF.